Given below is one TCR beta chain in context. No antigen is known for it. This sample was taken from a study of T-cell reconstitution after alpha-beta-depleted transplantation in children. Study-level findings and limits: T-cell numbers and diversity one year post-transplant derived largely from freshly generated T cells. Some patients showed high day-60 TCRbeta diversity, which derived from surviving recipient T cells and thymic progenitors.

Construction of the TCRbeta library involved unique molecular identifiers. One entry per CDR3 protein, called by TCRdb with MiXCR from the PCR reads. The repertoire consists of hundreds of thousands of distinct CDR3 sequences, with roughly 9.1% occurring once and the leading ten covering less than 40%. The material sequenced was PBMCs, mostly from graft donor cells, taken 360 days after TCRalphabeta/CD19-depleted stem cell transplant. This receptor was identified in a male patient between 2 and 10 years old who had a stem cell transplant for acute myeloid leukemia, so the T cells may come from the graft donor.

CDR3 nucleotide sequence: TGTGCCAGCAGCCATTACGGGTCCGGGGGGGTCTCGATGAACACTGAAGCTTTCTTT. It encodes CASSHYGSGGVSMNTEAFF. The chain recombines TRBV4-2 with TRBJ1-1, with D possibly matching TRBD1 (5 bases). The V gene's germline CDR1 is LGHNA and CDR2 YNFKEQ. Deletions cut 3 bases from V and 0 bases from J, with 23 bases between. CDR3 size: 19 residues.